The T cell receptor beta chain described here comes from a study of regulatory T cells in long-lasting Graves disease. The time point was: newly diagnosed GD, antithyroid drugs for less than 3 months. The TCR library was prepared using RNA isolated from PBMCs. Clinicians diagnosed Graves' disease using American Thyroid Association guidelines. Germline CDR1 and CDR2: DFQATT and SNEGSKA (reference sequence). The CDR3 is 14 amino acids. The germline V and J ends were trimmed by 4 bases and 0 bases, with 10 bases remaining between them. This clonotype was seen at least ten times. CDR3-region Arm-PCR and iRepertoire HTBI primers produced the TCR beta libraries. Via MiXCR, TCRdb re-called the multiplex PCR reads, giving one row per CDR3 protein. The data contain fewer than 650,000 distinct CDR3 sequences, about 15% of them singletons. These records were also assigned to another study, of T cells in Graves' hyperthyroidism and ophthalmopathy. This second study notes: Exclusion of a patient resulted from uncontrolled infection, other autoimmune disease, pregnancy or lactation. The majority of expanded thyroid clonotypes above 0.001 also appeared in blood.

Sample: peripheral blood mononuclear cells (PBMCs), taken at new diagnosis, from a patient treated with antithyroid drugs. This rearrangement joins TRBV20-1 to TRBJ1-5; D gene unclear. The sequence was collected from a woman aged 25-40 years with Graves disease. CDR3 DNA sequence: TGCAGTGCTACTGGCAGTACTAGCAATCAGCCCCAGCATTTT. Protein product: CSATGSTSNQPQHF.